A single sample gave rise to the 29 T cell receptor beta chains below, sequenced in a study of blood T cell repertoires in COVID-19. Some clones are missing from TCRdb's copy, which holds only in-frame ones; the method was immunoSEQ multiplex PCR. The table records 200,000 or so clones, about 88% of them present only once. Sequenced sample: peripheral blood. All receptors derive from a man aged 65-85 years with active or convalescent COVID-19.

This sequence joins TRBV5-6 and TRBJ2-7, with TRBD1 matching 7 bases. The CDR3 covers 15 residues. V lost 2 bases and J lost 0; bases outside the gene matches: 5. The germline gives CDR1 SGHDT, CDR2 YYEEEE. The CDR3 spells CASSFLGDSSYEQYF. The CDR3 DNA reads as TGTGCCAGCAGCTTCTTAGGGGACAGCTCCTACGAGCAGTACTTC.

The chain links TRBV30 to TRBJ2-5; 10 bases agree with TRBD2. V shed 4 bases and J 5 bases; nucleotides not matched to a gene: 13. Germline V CDR1 and CDR2: GTSNPN, SVGIG (reference sequence). The CDR3 has 16 amino acids. The CDR3 coding sequence is TGTGCCTGGAATATAGACAGGGGACTAGCGTGGGAGACCCAGTACTTC. Its translation is CAWNIDRGLAWETQYF.

The chain carries TRBV28 and TRBJ1-2, with D maybe TRBD1 (6 bases). Looked up from germline, CDR1 is MDHEN and CDR2 is SYDVKM. The CDR3 has 13 amino acids. Trimming cost V 6 bases and J 4 bases, with 12 bases left between them. CDR3 DNA: TGTGCCAGCAGACGGACAGTTTCCTATGGCTACACCTTC. This gives the protein CASRRTVSYGYTF.

The chain employs TRBV6-5 and TRBJ2-1, with 8 nucleotides matching TRBD1. The germline V gene encodes CDR1 MNHEY and CDR2 SVGAGI. J gave up 1 base and V 4 bases, and 3 bases lay outside the gene matches. The CDR3 contains 15 residues. This CDR3 is CASSSDRESYNEQFF. DNA for the CDR3: TGTGCCAGCAGTTCGGACAGGGAATCCTACAATGAGCAGTTCTTC.

This sequence joins TRBV5-1 and TRBJ2-5, with 10 bases matching TRBD2. J was trimmed by 3 bases and V by 0 bases; bases with no gene match: 5. CDR1 is SGHRS and CDR2 is YFSETQ in the germline V gene. The CDR3 runs 16 residues. The CDR3, as DNA: TGCGCCAGCAGCTTGGGGGCTAGCGGGGGTAAAGAGACCCAGTACTTC. Amino acids: CASSLGASGGKETQYF.

The rearrangement uses TRBV18 and TRBJ2-5; 9 nucleotides line up with TRBD2. V lost 3 bases and J lost 5; bases outside the gene matches: 10. The CDR3 loop spans 16 amino acids. Per germline, CDR1 KGHSH and CDR2 LQKENI. CDR3 amino acids: CASSPRPAGGPETQYF. The CDR3 DNA reads TGTGCCAGCTCACCCCGACCAGCGGGGGGTCCGGAGACCCAGTACTTC.

This chain uses TRBV20-1 with TRBJ2-1; no firm D call. The CDR3 totals 15 residues. Trimming took off 3 bases at V and 5 bases at J, with 17 bases between the two ends. CDR1 DFQATT and CDR2 SNEGSKA come from the germline V gene (reference sequence). This CDR3 is CSASGGKALNNEQFF. Here the CDR3 DNA reads TGCAGTGCTAGTGGCGGCAAAGCGCTTAACAATGAGCAGTTCTTC.

The CDR3 coding sequence is TGTGCCAGCAGTCGACAGGGATCGGCCAAAAACATTCAGTACTTC. As protein: CASSRQGSAKNIQYF. V gene TRBV28 combines with J gene TRBJ2-4, with 7 bases matching TRBD1. Germline lookup yields CDR1 MDHEN and CDR2 SYDVKM. The CDR3 contains 15 residues. V was pared by 5 bases and J by 1 base, with 5 bases of the junction left unmatched.

This clone occurred once. V and J are TRBV11-2 and TRBJ1-1, with 8 positions matching TRBD1. From germline, CDR1 is SGHAT and CDR2 FQNNGV. V lost 5 bases to trimming and J lost 1 base; unmatched junction nucleotides: 6. This CDR3 has 15 amino acids. The CDR3 is CASSIGQGWNTEAFF. CDR3 DNA: TGTGCCAGCAGCATTGGACAGGGTTGGAACACTGAAGCTTTCTTT.

The gene calls are TRBV19 and TRBJ2-5; possibly TRBD1 for D (5 bases). Germline lookup yields CDR1 LNHDA and CDR2 SQIVND (reference sequence). V lost 0 bases to trimming and J lost 1 base, with 9 bases between them. The CDR3 contains 15 residues. CDR3 protein: CASSIEGRVQETQYF. As DNA, the CDR3 is TGTGCCAGTAGTATAGAGGGCAGGGTCCAAGAGACCCAGTACTTC.

The CDR3 loop reads CASSLELAGGPNTGELFF. CDR3 bases: TGCGCCAGCAGCTTGGAACTAGCGGGAGGACCTAACACCGGGGAGCTGTTTTTT. The chain couples TRBV5-1 to TRBJ2-2; 12 nucleotides line up with TRBD2. In germline, CDR1 is SGHRS, CDR2 YFSETQ. Trimming cost V 0 bases and J 2 bases; bases outside gene matches: 5. CDR3 length: 18 amino acids.

The CDR3, as DNA: TGTGCCAGCAGTTACCCCGCGGTAAAAGAGACCCAGTACTTC. It codes for CASSYPAVKETQYF. This rearrangement joins TRBV6-6 to TRBJ2-5; the D is unclear. In germline, CDR1 is MNHNY, CDR2 SVGAGI (reference sequence). The CDR3 is 14 residues long. Trimming took off 2 bases at V and 3 bases at J, with 10 bases between the two ends.

This chain connects TRBV30 to TRBJ2-5; 13 bases agree with TRBD2. This CDR3 comprises 15 residues. The V segment lost 2 bases and the J segment 5 bases; nucleotides outside the gene matches: 5. Germline values: CDR1 GTSNPN, CDR2 SVGIG (reference sequence). The CDR3 reads CAWSLGTSGVETQYF. The CDR3, as DNA: TGTGCCTGGAGTTTAGGGACTAGCGGGGTGGAGACCCAGTACTTC.

This CDR3 reads CASRRTGEGNSPLHF. The CDR3 DNA sequence: TGTGCCAGCAGACGGACAGGGGAAGGGAATTCACCCCTCCACTTT. V gene TRBV6-5 combines with J gene TRBJ1-6, with 9 bases identical to TRBD1. CDR1 and CDR2 (germline): MNHEY, SVGAGI. The CDR3 runs to 15 residues. V lost 6 bases, J lost 7 bases, and 7 bases stayed unmatched.

This chain joins TRBV6-5 and TRBJ2-3; D perhaps matches TRBD1 (6 bases). The CDR3 covers 13 residues. V shed 6 bases and J shed 8 bases, with 15 bases lying between them. Germline CDR1 is MNHEY and CDR2 is SVGAGI. In DNA form, the CDR3 reads TGTGCCAGCAGCCGGGACACCGATGGTACGCAGTATTTT. Amino acid sequence: CASSRDTDGTQYF.

The CDR3 reads CSGDRMNTEAFF. The CDR3 coding sequence is TGCAGCGGGGACAGGATGAACACTGAAGCTTTCTTT. The chain couples TRBV29-1 to TRBJ1-1; 8 nucleotides align to TRBD1. CDR1 is SQVTM and CDR2 is ANQGSEA in the germline V gene. The CDR3 is 12 residues long. V dropped 7 bases and J dropped 0; count of bases not matched to a gene: 1.

The chain uses TRBV6-5 and TRBJ2-2, with a possible D match to TRBD1 (5 bases). This CDR3 comprises 14 residues. V was clipped by 0 bases and J by 6 bases, with 8 bases between them. Per germline, CDR1 MNHEY and CDR2 SVGAGI. The CDR3 spells CASSYSGVAGELFF. The CDR3 DNA follows: TGTGCCAGCAGTTACTCAGGGGTGGCCGGGGAGCTGTTTTTT.

This chain joins TRBV6-2 or TRBV6-3 and TRBJ1-5; D unclear. CDR1 is MNHEY and CDR2 is SVGEGT in the germline V gene. The CDR3 is 14 amino acids. With 0 bases removed from V and 7 bases from J, the gap between germline ends came to 10 bases. As DNA, the CDR3 is TGTGCCAGCAGTTACTCGTTGGAGAGACAGCCCCAGCATTTT. Protein: CASSYSLERQPQHF.

This chain links TRBV6-6 with TRBJ2-2; tentatively, D is TRBD2 (5 bases). Trimming pared 2 bases from V and 8 bases from J, leaving 15 bases between. The length of the CDR3 is 15 residues. In germline, CDR1 is MNHNY, CDR2 SVGAGI (reference sequence). CDR3: CASSYERRTGGELFF. The CDR3 region has the DNA TGTGCCAGCAGTTACGAAAGAAGGACTGGTGGGGAGCTGTTTTTT.

This chain joins TRBV20-1 and TRBJ1-5; 7 bases are shared with TRBD1. Unmatched junction bases numbered 8, after V lost 6 bases and J lost 12 bases. CDR3 length: 11 amino acids. Germline CDR1 is DFQATT and CDR2 is SNEGSKA (reference sequence). This CDR3 is CSAPYRGFQHF. Here the CDR3 DNA reads TGCAGTGCACCCTACAGGGGTTTCCAGCATTTT.

This rearrangement joins TRBV7-9 to TRBJ2-6; D is possibly TRBD1 (5 bases). The CDR3 runs 19 residues. V lost 4 bases, J lost 4 bases, and 23 bases lay in between. Germline V gene data show CDR1 as SEHNR and CDR2 as FQNEAQ (reference sequence). In DNA, the CDR3 is TGTGCCAGCAGCTATCTTAGGAACTTCAGGGCCGCGGGGGCCAACGTCCTGACTTTC. Protein product: CASSYLRNFRAAGANVLTF.

The chain employs TRBV6-5 and TRBJ2-1; 7 bases map to TRBD2. CDR3 size: 15 residues. V shed 2 bases and J 7 bases; nucleotides not matched to a gene: 8. Germline assignment: CDR1 MNHEY and CDR2 SVGAGI. Here the CDR3 reads CASSYGTPGGNEQFF. For the CDR3, the DNA is TGTGCCAGCAGTTACGGGACTCCCGGGGGGAATGAGCAGTTCTTC.

The chain has TRBV7-6 and TRBJ2-1; 8 nucleotides match TRBD1. Germline CDR1 reads SGHVS; CDR2 reads FNYEAQ. The J segment lost 7 bases and the V segment lost 5 bases, leaving 10 bases of the junction unmatched. The CDR3 extends over 15 amino acids. DNA for the CDR3: TGTGCCAGCAGCACCCGACAGGGGCGTTTGAATGAGCAGTTCTTC. Translating gives CASSTRQGRLNEQFF. Together with reference TRBV7-6 and TRBJ2-1, the CDR3 gives the full variable domain: GAGVSQSPRYKVTKRGQDVALRCDPISGHVSLYWYRQALGQGPEFLTYFNYEAQQDKSGLPNDRFSAERPEGSISTLTIQRTEQRDSAMYRCASSTRQGRLNEQFFGPGTRLTVL.

The chain carries TRBV19 and TRBJ2-7, with a possible D match to TRBD2 (6 bases). Trimming shortened V by 10 bases and J by 1 base, and 11 bases separated the two germline ends. The CDR3 is 12 residues long. CDR1 is LNHDA, CDR2 SQIVND, per germline (reference sequence). The CDR3 is CATRDLSYEQYF. CDR3 sequence (DNA): TGTGCCACCCGGGACTTATCCTACGAGCAGTACTTC.

The V and J genes are TRBV6-5 and TRBJ1-4; D is perhaps TRBD1 (5 bases). Looked up from germline, CDR1 is MNHEY and CDR2 is SVGAGI. V was cut by 6 bases and J by 2 bases, with 10 bases left in between. The CDR3 has 14 amino acids. CDR3 residues: CASRKGVTNEKLFF. The CDR3 region has the DNA TGTGCCAGCAGGAAAGGGGTTACTAATGAAAAACTGTTTTTT.

In nucleotides, the CDR3 is TGTGCCTGGAGTGTACTAGAGCATTTCCTCCACTTT. This translates into CAWSVLEHFLHF. This chain joins TRBV30 and TRBJ1-6; D not resolved. CDR1 and CDR2 (germline): GTSNPN, SVGIG (reference sequence). This CDR3 is built from 12 residues. Trimming took off 0 bases at V and 15 bases at J, with 12 bases between the two ends.

The chain links TRBV7-2 to TRBJ1-5; no definite D call. The CDR3 sequence is 15 residues long. Per germline, CDR1 SGHTA and CDR2 FQGNSA. The germline V and J ends were trimmed by 4 bases and 5 bases, with 15 bases remaining between them. In DNA form, the CDR3 reads TGTGCCAGCAGCTCGACATCCCGGCCCGATCAGCCCCAGCATTTT. This gives the protein CASSSTSRPDQPQHF.

V usage is TRBV12-3 or TRBV12-4 and J usage is TRBJ2-2, with D maybe TRBD2 (5 bases). This CDR3 is 13 amino acids long. The ends were cut back, 3 bases at V and 8 bases at J, with 10 bases in the middle. CDR3 sequence (DNA): TGTGCCAGCAGTTTTTCCCCGGGGGGGGAGCTGTTTTTT. Residues: CASSFSPGGELFF.

The chain joins TRBV3-1 (or the pseudogene TRBV3-2) to TRBJ1-1; D ambiguous. Germline V lookup: CDR1 LGHDT, CDR2 YNNKEL (reference sequence). This CDR3 spans 12 amino acids. V gave up 3 bases and J gave up 7 bases, with 9 bases separating them. The CDR3 spells CASSHAGNEAFF. The CDR3 region has the DNA TGTGCCAGCAGCCACGCCGGGAATGAAGCTTTCTTT.